Below, 9 T cell receptor beta chains from the same sample are listed, as sequenced in a study of CD8+ T cells in alopecia areata. In each case, RNA was isolated and then reverse transcribed into cDNA as the sequencing template. TCRdb's copy holds only in-frame clones and misses some; the assay was immunoSEQ multiplex PCR. This table holds some 130,000 clones, approximately 58% found once. The sample here was CD4+ T cells sorted from blood, taken at week 0. These receptors were obtained from a human donor with alopecia areata.

The gene calls are TRBV7-3 and TRBJ1-1, with 8 nucleotides matching TRBD1. The CDR3 consists of 13 residues. Germline values: CDR1 SGHTA, CDR2 FQGTGA. V lost 2 bases, J lost 4 bases, and 0 bases stayed unmatched. The CDR3 region has the DNA TGTGCCAGCAGCTTACAGGGGGCCACTGAAGCTTTCTTT. Translating gives CASSLQGATEAFF.

The chain recombines TRBV7-9 with TRBJ1-2; D is perhaps TRBD1 (5 bases). Germline CDR1 is SEHNR and CDR2 is FQNEAQ (reference sequence). Trimming cost V 4 bases and J 7 bases, with 13 bases left between them. This CDR3 has 13 amino acids. This CDR3 is CASSSQGIGGYTF. In DNA form, the CDR3 reads TGTGCCAGCAGCTCCCAGGGAATTGGTGGCTACACCTTC.

The sample holds one count of this clone. The V call is TRBV5-1, the J call TRBJ2-7, with 8 bases identical to TRBD1. CDR3 length equals 15 residues. Germline V lookup: CDR1 SGHRS, CDR2 YFSETQ. Trimming cost V 2 bases and J 1 base; bases outside gene matches: 5. CDR3: CASSLQGGPSYEQYF. In DNA, the CDR3 is TGCGCCAGCAGCTTACAGGGGGGTCCTTCCTACGAGCAGTACTTC.

The CDR3 loop reads CASSPIRGQGGGELFF. CDR3 bases: TGTGCCAGCAGCCCTATAAGAGGACAGGGAGGAGGGGAGCTGTTTTTT. The chain couples TRBV5-4 to TRBJ2-2; 8 bases align to TRBD1. There are 16 residues in the CDR3. J gave up 8 bases and V 4 bases, and 13 bases lay outside the gene matches. Per the germline V gene, CDR1 is SGHNT and CDR2 is YYREEE (reference sequence).

The V gene is TRBV30, the J gene TRBJ2-2; D possibly corresponds to TRBD1 (6 bases). The V and J ends lost 6 bases and 5 bases respectively, with 10 bases between them. The CDR3 is 12 residues long. Germline loops: CDR1 GTSNPN, CDR2 SVGIG (reference sequence). CDR3 nucleotides: TGTGCCTGTGGAAGGGGGACCGGGGAGCTGTTTTTT. This sequence encodes CACGRGTGELFF.

This chain links TRBV7-9 with TRBJ1-1, with 9 bases identical to TRBD1. The CDR3 has 15 residues. V gave up 4 bases and J gave up 5 bases; unmatched junction bases: 8. Germline-derived CDR1 and CDR2 are SEHNR and FQNEAQ (reference sequence). The CDR3 DNA follows: TGTGCCAGCAGCTACGCACAGGGGGCTGGGACTGAAGCTTTCTTT. This translates into CASSYAQGAGTEAFF.

The chain recombines TRBV30 with TRBJ1-6; TRBD1 is a possible D gene (5 bases). Per germline, CDR1 GTSNPN and CDR2 SVGIG (reference sequence). The CDR3 is 15 amino acids. Trimming cost V 4 bases and J 7 bases, with 17 bases left between them. CDR3: CAWKYLRTKNSPLHF. The CDR3 DNA reads as TGTGCCTGGAAATATCTCAGGACAAAGAATTCACCCCTCCACTTT.

The CDR3 region is CSARRELQFF. CDR3 nucleotides: TGCAGTGCTAGGCGGGAGTTGCAGTTCTTC. The chain joins TRBV20-1 to TRBJ2-1, with 7 nucleotides matching TRBD2. Germline CDR1 and CDR2: DFQATT and SNEGSKA (reference sequence). With 3 bases clipped from V and 12 bases from J, the junction kept 2 bases outside the gene matches. The CDR3 length is 10 residues.

This chain joins TRBV7-2 and TRBJ2-3; 10 bases are a match to TRBD2. CDR3 size: 17 residues. Germline CDR1 is SGHTA and CDR2 is FQGNSA. J lost 1 base, V lost 1 base, and 5 bases had no gene match. CDR3 sequence: CASSLERLAGGTDTQYF. For the CDR3, the DNA is TGTGCCAGCAGCTTAGAGAGGCTAGCGGGGGGCACAGATACGCAGTATTTT.